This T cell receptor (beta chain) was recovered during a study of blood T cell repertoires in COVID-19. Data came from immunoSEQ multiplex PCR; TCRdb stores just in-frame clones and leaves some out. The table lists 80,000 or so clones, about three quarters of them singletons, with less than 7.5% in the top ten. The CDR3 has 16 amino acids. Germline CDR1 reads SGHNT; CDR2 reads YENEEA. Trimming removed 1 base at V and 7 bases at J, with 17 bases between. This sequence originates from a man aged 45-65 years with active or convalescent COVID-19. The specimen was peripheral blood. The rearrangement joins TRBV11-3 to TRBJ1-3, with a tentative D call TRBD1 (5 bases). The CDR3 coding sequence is TGTGCCAGCAGCTTAGTCCGGGCAGGGCGGCGGAACACCATATATTTT. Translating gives CASSLVRAGRRNTIYF. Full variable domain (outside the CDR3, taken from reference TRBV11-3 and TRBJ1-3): EAGVVQSPRYKIIEKKQPVAFWCNPISGHNTLYWYLQNLGQGPELLIRYENEEAVDDSQLPKDRFSAERLKGVDSTLKIQPAELGDSAVYLCASSLVRAGRRNTIYFGEGSWLTVV.